Listed below are T cell receptor beta chains from one sample, sequenced in a study of CXCR3-negative and CXCR3-positive naive CD8 T cells. After re-calling the 5' RACE reads, TCRdb lists one entry per CDR3 protein, DNA absent. The sample totals some 130,000 distinct CDR3 sequences. Sequences were obtained from naive CXCR3- CD8+ T cells from blood. These receptors all stem from a human donor in good health. Some clones in this sample may be carry-over from other donors' samples. Each CDR3 is given with its conserved first and last residue.

CASRPTTGGGLYEQYF	TRBV28	TRBJ2-7
CSVLTDTGELFF	TRBV29-1	TRBJ2-2
CASSPTPVAGSYNEQFF	TRBV7-2	TRBJ2-1
CASSEDHPSAYNSPLHF	TRBV7-9	TRBJ1-6
CASSLTITEAFF	TRBV11-2	TRBJ1-1
CASSLASASGRWPDTQYF	TRBV7-8	TRBJ2-3
CASSHNSNQPQHF	TRBV12-3/TRBV12-4	TRBJ1-5
CSARIPEGYEQYF	TRBV20-1	TRBJ2-7
CSATGEGSYEQYF	TRBV20-1	TRBJ2-7
CSVEEVREGLSYDEQFF	TRBV29-1	TRBJ2-1
CSAITGDPYYGYTF	TRBV20-1	TRBJ1-2
CASSPRQVPGEQYF	TRBV6-2/TRBV6-3	TRBJ2-7
CASTLSGGFYEQYF	TRBV12-3/TRBV12-4	TRBJ2-7
CAWGPGTEEETQYF	TRBV30	TRBJ2-5
CASSLGGPWEEQYF	TRBV5-1	TRBJ2-7
CASSLLAAQETQYF	TRBV12-3/TRBV12-4	TRBJ2-5
CSVEEPRTGGRYEQYF	TRBV29-1	TRBJ2-7
CSGFQGGKTEAFF	TRBV29-1	TRBJ1-1
CASSYRAPGTEAFF	TRBV12-3/TRBV12-4	TRBJ1-1
CSVVPLAGVNEQYF	TRBV29-1	TRBJ2-7
CSVELGAEAEAFF	TRBV29-1	TRBJ1-1
CASSLHGESQPQHF	TRBV28	TRBJ1-5
CASSIRLAGGNTGELFF	TRBV7-2	TRBJ2-2
CSVDAGGDGYTF	TRBV29-1	TRBJ1-2
CASSLVHPTGGRGGDLFF	TRBV7-6	TRBJ2-2
CASSQDGPGLAGDNEQFF	TRBV3-1	TRBJ2-1
CSVEDSDRSSYEQYF	TRBV29-1	TRBJ2-7
CASSLSGTSYEQYF	TRBV27	TRBJ2-7
CASSSPQGTGGDEQFF	TRBV23-1	TRBJ2-1
CASSPRDQEDIQYF	TRBV12-3/TRBV12-4	TRBJ2-1
CASSLYPGTNTGELFF	TRBV7-6	TRBJ2-2
CSARDRQGARNTEAFF	TRBV20-1	TRBJ1-1
CASSLRGRGIWDEQFF	TRBV7-6	TRBJ2-1
CSGSGGFTEAFF	TRBV29-1	TRBJ1-1
CASSRTSGAATDTQYF	TRBV4-3	TRBJ2-3
CPSSFYLGAPGRELFF	TRBV7-2	TRBJ2-2
CASSPTGKRGNEQFF	TRBV18	TRBJ2-1
CATSDLSGTHNEQFF	TRBV24-1	TRBJ2-1
CATSTFSGGTTDTQYF	TRBV15	TRBJ2-3
CASSSGLTLNYGYTF	TRBV27	TRBJ1-2
CASCFRGRDLNEQFF	TRBV7-6	TRBJ2-1
CASSLGGVGTEAFF	TRBV7-9	TRBJ1-1
CASSVTSYNEQFF	TRBV12-3/TRBV12-4	TRBJ2-1
CASSLKDGSYNEQFF	TRBV7-8	TRBJ2-1
CAISDRSGPTDTQYF	TRBV10-3	TRBJ2-3
CASSWAGNSYEQYF	TRBV19	TRBJ2-7
CASSGQGRLAGGPKGYNEQFF	TRBV7-6	TRBJ2-1
CASSVAGGETQYF	TRBV9	TRBJ2-5
CSVLQGSNTEAFF	TRBV29-1	TRBJ1-1
CAISVCDRGGNYGYTF	TRBV10-3	TRBJ1-2
CSATDLADHAYNEQFF	TRBV20-1	TRBJ2-1
CASTSIGNTGELFF	TRBV19	TRBJ2-2
CASSLGYGTSLNEQFF	TRBV27	TRBJ2-1
CASSYLKGSSATDTQYF	TRBV6-2/TRBV6-3	TRBJ2-3
CARLTGGRTEAFF	TRBV2	TRBJ1-1